The 27 T cell receptor beta chains below come from one sample, sequenced in a study of T cell responses to AZD1222 COVID-19 vaccine. Repertoires were generated with immunoSEQ multiplex PCR, while TCRdb's copy carries only in-frame clones and drops some. The data show around 170,000 clones, with approximately 90% seen just once and 4.4% held by the top ten. The material sequenced was peripheral blood, taken on day 0 of AZD1222 vaccination. The receptor set was obtained from an adult in good health.

V is TRBV7-2 and J is TRBJ1-2; a weak D match, TRBD1 (6 bases). This CDR3 is built from 15 residues. Germline CDR1 SGHTA, CDR2 FQGNSA. Deletions cut 4 bases from V and 1 base from J, with 13 bases between. CDR3 nucleotides: TGTGCCAGCAGCTCCAGAGGGACATTTAACTATGGCTACACCTTC. The encoded protein is CASSSRGTFNYGYTF.

The chain employs TRBV7-3 and TRBJ2-5; D is perhaps TRBD2 (7 bases). The V gene's germline CDR1 is SGHTA and CDR2 FQGTGA. The CDR3 extends over 14 amino acids. Between the trimmed V and J ends, which lost 5 bases and 2 bases, there was a span of 12 bases. The CDR3 here is CASSPEGGQETQYF. CDR3 bases: TGTGCCAGCAGCCCGGAGGGGGGGCAAGAGACCCAGTACTTC.

The V call is TRBV18, the J call TRBJ2-7; 9 bases match TRBD1. With 1 base clipped from V and 2 bases from J, the junction kept 0 bases outside the gene matches. This CDR3 is built from 14 residues. Germline V gene lookup returns CDR1 KGHSH and CDR2 LQKENI. The CDR3 loop reads CASSPRTGAYEQYF. The CDR3 region has the DNA TGTGCCAGCTCACCACGGACAGGGGCCTACGAGCAGTACTTC.

The chain links TRBV5-1 to TRBJ2-7; weak D call: TRBD1 (6 bases). V was pared by 1 base and J by 3 bases, with 14 bases between. This CDR3 region has 15 residues. Per the germline V gene, CDR1 is SGHRS and CDR2 is YFSETQ. Here the CDR3 DNA reads TGCGCCAGCAGCTTGTTCAGAGCAGGGGTCTACGAGCAGTACTTC. Translated: CASSLFRAGVYEQYF. The complete variable domain, with remaining parts taken from reference TRBV5-1 and TRBJ2-7, reads KAGVTQTPRYLIKTRGQQVTLSCSPISGHRSVSWYQQTPGQGLQFLFEYFSETQRNKGNFPGRFSGRQFSNSRSEMNVSTLELGDSALYLCASSLFRAGVYEQYFGPGTRLTVT.

The chain recombines TRBV2 with TRBJ2-7; 7 positions match TRBD2. The CDR3 consists of 12 residues. The ends lost 6 bases at V and 5 bases at J; junction bases unmatched: 4. CDR1 is SNHLY, CDR2 FYNNEI, per germline. The chain's CDR3 is CASRRAGNEQYF. In nucleotides, the CDR3 is TGTGCCAGCAGACGAGCGGGGAACGAGCAGTACTTC. The variable domain in full, with the rest retrieved from reference TRBV2 and TRBJ2-7, is EPEVTQTPSHQVTQMGQEVILRCVPISNHLYFYWYRQILGQKVEFLVSFYNNEISEKSEIFDDQFSVERPDGSNFTLKIRSTKLEDSAMYFCASRRAGNEQYFGPGTRLTVT.

The V call is TRBV7-3, the J call TRBJ2-7; D perhaps matches TRBD1 (5 bases). V was shortened by 6 bases and J by 5 bases, with 11 bases between the two germline ends. CDR3 length: 12 residues. Germline-derived CDR1 and CDR2 are SGHTA and FQGTGA. The DNA for the CDR3 is TGTGCCAGCAGGGGCCAGGGTGACGAGCAGTACTTC. It specifies CASRGQGDEQYF. Full variable domain (rest looked up from reference TRBV7-3 and TRBJ2-7): GAGVSQTPSNKVTEKGKYVELRCDPISGHTALYWYRQSLGQGPEFLIYFQGTGAADDSGLPNDRFFAVRPEGSVSTLKIQRTERGDSAVYLCASRGQGDEQYFGPGTRLTVT.

The CDR3 is CASRRKDSRSSYNEQFF. CDR3 DNA: TGTGCCAGCAGACGAAAGGACAGCCGGAGCTCCTACAATGAGCAGTTCTTC. The chain combines TRBV27 with TRBJ2-1, with D possibly TRBD1 on 6 matching bases. Germline V gene data show CDR1 as MNHEY and CDR2 as SMNVEV (reference sequence). V lost 6 bases and J 0 bases, leaving 18 bases between the germline ends. CDR3 size: 17 residues.

This sequence joins TRBV6-1 and TRBJ1-1; the match to TRBD1 covers 8 bases. The germline CDR1 and CDR2 sequences are MNHNS and SASEGT. V lost 2 bases to trimming and J lost 5 bases; unmatched junction nucleotides: 7. This CDR3 spans 15 amino acids. DNA for the CDR3: TGTGCCAGCAGTGAAACAGGGAACAGGGGGACTGAAGCTTTCTTT. Translation: CASSETGNRGTEAFF.

J is TRBJ1-2 and V is TRBV11-2; a possible D gene is TRBD1 (5 bases). V gave up 0 bases and J gave up 8 bases, with 7 bases separating them. CDR1 and CDR2 (germline): SGHAT, FQNNGV. This CDR3 is 12 amino acids long. CDR3 DNA sequence: TGTGCCAGCAGCTTAGACAGGGAGGGCTACACCTTC. It codes for CASSLDREGYTF.

J is TRBJ1-2 and V is TRBV7-2, with 7 positions matching TRBD1. The CDR3 has 12 residues. The germline gives CDR1 SGHTA, CDR2 FQGNSA. The junction had 3 bases not matched to a gene; V was cut back by 7 bases and J by 4 bases. Here the CDR3 DNA reads TGTGCCAGCACCAGACAGGGCTATGGCTACACCTTC. Amino acid sequence: CASTRQGYGYTF.

The chain recombines TRBV30 with TRBJ1-5; D remains unclear. CDR1 GTSNPN and CDR2 SVGIG come from the germline V gene (reference sequence). V lost 2 bases to trimming and J lost 3 bases, with 11 bases between them. The CDR3 is made up of 14 amino acids. DNA for the CDR3: TGTGCCTGGAGTAACCGGGAGGACAATCAGCCCCAGCATTTT. Translating gives CAWSNREDNQPQHF.

The V gene is TRBV10-1, the J gene TRBJ1-3; D is undetermined. The germline V gene has CDR1 WNHNN and CDR2 SYGVQD (reference sequence). V lost 0 bases and J 4 bases, leaving 13 bases between the germline ends. The CDR3 sequence is 16 residues long. Written as DNA, the CDR3 is TGCGCCAGCAGTGAGTCGCGGAGAGGAACGGGAAACACCATATATTTT. Its protein product is CASSESRRGTGNTIYF.

The gene calls are TRBV27 and TRBJ2-1; D perhaps matches TRBD2 (5 bases). The CDR3 contains 15 residues. CDR1 is MNHEY, CDR2 SMNVEV, per germline (reference sequence). Between the trimmed V and J ends, which lost 3 bases and 0 bases, there was a span of 9 bases. CDR3 bases: TGTGCCAGCAGTTTCGACTACCGCTCCTACAATGAGCAGTTCTTC. Translation gives CASSFDYRSYNEQFF.

V and J are TRBV4-1 and TRBJ1-1; D may be TRBD1 (6 bases). Germline values: CDR1 MGHRA, CDR2 YSYEKL. The CDR3 is made up of 14 amino acids. Trimming took 4 bases from V and 6 from J, leaving 15 bases between them. CDR3 nucleotide sequence: TGCGCCAGCAGCCTTTCGGGACATAGTTCTGAAGCTTTCTTT. Translation gives CASSLSGHSSEAFF.

The chain couples TRBV6-5 to TRBJ2-7, with D maybe TRBD1 (6 bases). The CDR3 totals 13 residues. The V end lost 5 bases, the J end lost 0 bases, and 8 bases lay between the germline ends. Germline V gene sequence: CDR1 MNHEY, CDR2 SVGAGI. In DNA, the CDR3 is TGTGCCAGCAGTAAGGGACACTCCTACGAGCAGTACTTC. This gives the protein CASSKGHSYEQYF.

This chain connects TRBV6-5 to TRBJ1-4; D possibly corresponds to TRBD1 (5 bases). V lost 6 bases and J 0 bases, leaving 11 bases between the germline ends. CDR3 length: 15 residues. Germline CDR1 reads MNHEY; CDR2 reads SVGAGI. The CDR3 reads CASRPGTATNEKLFF. As DNA, the CDR3 is TGTGCCAGCAGACCCGGGACGGCAACTAATGAAAAACTGTTTTTT.

The rearrangement uses TRBV11-3 and TRBJ2-3; 7 bases are shared with TRBD2. V shed 5 bases and J 4 bases; nucleotides not matched to a gene: 0. The CDR3 sequence is 12 residues long. Looked up from germline, CDR1 is SGHNT and CDR2 is YENEEA. The CDR3 spells CASSGGADTQYF. CDR3 in DNA: TGTGCCAGCAGCGGGGGGGCAGATACGCAGTATTTT.

The chain joins TRBV6-4 to TRBJ2-1, with D maybe TRBD2 (5 bases). The germline CDR1 and CDR2 sequences are MRHNA and SNTAGT. The CDR3 sequence is 15 residues long. Trimming removed 4 bases at V and 4 bases at J, with 14 bases between. Here the CDR3 DNA reads TGTGCCAGCAGTGTTGTTAGCGAGGCGTACAATGAGCAGTTCTTC. Its protein product is CASSVVSEAYNEQFF.

The chain joins TRBV7-8 to TRBJ1-3; the D gene is possibly TRBD1 (6 bases). Germline CDR1 is SGHVS and CDR2 is FQNEAQ. V was shortened by 1 base and J by 8 bases, with 12 bases between the two germline ends. CDR3 length: 14 residues. For the CDR3, the DNA is TGTGCCAGCAGCTTAGTACGACAGGATCACACCATATATTTT. This codes for CASSLVRQDHTIYF.

V usage is TRBV11-3 and J usage is TRBJ2-5; TRBD2 aligns across 8 bases. V lost 4 bases and J lost 2; bases outside the gene matches: 15. Germline-derived CDR1 and CDR2 are SGHNT and YENEEA. This CDR3 has 18 amino acids. CDR3 in amino acids: CASSYTGWLAGAQETQYF. The CDR3 nucleotides are TGTGCCAGCAGCTACACAGGGTGGCTAGCGGGTGCGCAAGAGACCCAGTACTTC. The variable domain in full, completed from reference TRBV11-3 and TRBJ2-5, reads EAGVVQSPRYKIIEKKQPVAFWCNPISGHNTLYWYLQNLGQGPELLIRYENEEAVDDSQLPKDRFSAERLKGVDSTLKIQPAELGDSAVYLCASSYTGWLAGAQETQYFGPGTRLLVL.

The J gene is TRBJ2-3, the V gene TRBV11-2; D is undetermined. CDR3 length equals 16 residues. Trimming pared 2 bases from V and 2 bases from J, leaving 14 bases between. Germline CDR1 is SGHAT and CDR2 is FQNNGV. CDR3 coding DNA: TGTGCCAGCAGCTTAACGATGGGCTTTTCCACAGATACGCAGTATTTT. Its translation: CASSLTMGFSTDTQYF.

The chain recombines TRBV7-2 with TRBJ2-7; TRBD1 aligns across 7 bases. CDR1 and CDR2 from the germline V gene are SGHTA and FQGNSA. After removal of 5 bases from V and 3 bases from J, the junction contained 10 bases not matched to a gene. This CDR3 is built from 15 residues. CDR3 nucleotide sequence: TGTGCCAGCAGCCAGGATTCCGGGACAGTCTACGAGCAGTACTTC. As protein: CASSQDSGTVYEQYF.

Only one count was recorded for this clone. V and J are TRBV13 and TRBJ2-7, with 16 bases identical to TRBD2. This CDR3 has 21 residues. Germline CDR1 is PRHDT and CDR2 is FYEKMQ (reference sequence). After removal of 5 bases from V and 3 bases from J, the junction contained 19 bases not matched to a gene. DNA of the CDR3: TGTGCCAGCAGCGGCCGGCGGGGACTAGCGGGAGGGCCAGATACTATCTACGAGCAGTACTTC. Translating it yields CASSGRRGLAGGPDTIYEQYF.

The rearrangement uses TRBV14 and TRBJ1-1, with D maybe TRBD1 (5 bases). Trimming cost V 4 bases and J 5 bases, with 20 bases left between them. Germline V CDR1 and CDR2: SGHDN, FVKESK. CDR3 length: 16 residues. The CDR3, as DNA: TGTGCCAGCAGCCGCTCCCCCGCCAGGGTGGGAACTGAAGCTTTCTTT. It yields the protein CASSRSPARVGTEAFF.

This rearrangement joins TRBV6-5 to TRBJ1-3; no clear D gene. The CDR3 sequence is 16 residues long. The V end was cut by 0 bases, the J end by 2 bases, with 11 bases between. Germline V gives CDR1 MNHEY, CDR2 SVGAGI. CDR3 bases: TGTGCCAGCAGTTACTCTACCCCCTCTGCTGGAAACACCATATATTTT. Its protein product is CASSYSTPSAGNTIYF.

The V and J genes are TRBV21-1 and TRBJ2-6. TRBV21-1 is given as a pseudogene. The CDR3 covers 17 residues. Here the CDR3 DNA reads TGTGCCAGCAGCAAACCTCGACGACGCTCTGGGGCCAACGTCCTGACTTTC. Amino acids: CASSKPRRRSGANVLTF.

V is TRBV28 and J is TRBJ2-7; TRBD2 is a possible D gene (6 bases). From germline, CDR1 is MDHEN and CDR2 SYDVKM. The CDR3 extends over 14 amino acids. V dropped 5 bases and J dropped 3 bases, with 14 bases sitting between them. CDR3 loop: CASSRLAKYYEQYF. The CDR3 region has the DNA TGTGCCAGCAGTAGGCTAGCGAAATACTACGAGCAGTACTTC.